This TCR beta chain stems from a study of control samples from healthy donors and cancer patients. The CDR3 runs 14 residues. CDR1 and CDR2 (germline): LNHDA, SQIVND (reference sequence). Trimming took off 1 base at V and 2 bases at J, with 8 bases between the two ends. Produced via immunoSEQ multiplex PCR; TCRdb's table is partial and in-frame only. The sample lists approximately 58,000 clones; roughly 87% were seen once. This clone has a single count. This receptor was identified in a man aged 55 to 70 with head and neck cancer. Sequencing was done on a sample of PBMCs. The chain joins TRBV19 to TRBJ1-1; no reliable D call. The CDR3 region is CASSIGGLNTEAFF. For the CDR3, the DNA is TGTGCCAGTAGTATAGGAGGCCTCAACACTGAAGCTTTCTTT.